This TCR beta chain was sequenced during a study of metastatic and nonmetastatic thyroid tumors. The wider study: Peripheral blood and tumor or nodule samples from malignant and benign thyroid patients were compared.

Study-wide results and caveats: Malignant thyroid tumors reportedly had TCR beta diversity that was significantly higher than in benign nodules, in blood and tumor.

The authors' processing: The study took CDR3 differences across clinicopathological groups and made a distant-metastasis classifier for papillary thyroid cancer from them. MiXCR reprocessed the PCR reads for TCRdb. None of the V and J calls come from the authors' own analysis; TCRdb made them. The sample holds roughly 6,400 clones; around 29% are singletons and the top ten take about 20%. This clone qualifies as medium-sized. Its antigen is not identified. The CDR3 contains 13 residues. Germline-derived CDR1 and CDR2 are DFQATT and SNEGSKA (reference sequence). The V end lost 8 bases, the J end lost 3 bases, and 14 bases lay between the germline ends. Every patient underwent thyroid surgery untreated.

This sequence was found in a female donor with papillary thyroid cancer or a benign thyroid nodule (not recorded which). Some clones in this sample may be carry-over from other donors' samples. The sequencing sample was made of tumor tissue. This rearrangement joins TRBV20-1 to TRBJ1-5; possibly TRBD1 for D (5 bases). CDR3 sequence reads: CSYQGGLNQPQHF. The DNA for the CDR3 is TGCAGTTATCAGGGAGGCCTCAATCAGCCCCAGCATTTT.